The 13 T cell receptor beta chains below come from one sample, sequenced in a study of blood T cell repertoires in COVID-19. The assay was immunoSEQ multiplex PCR, and TCRdb's table has in-frame clones only and misses some. The data hold some 300,000 clones, with around 90% observed a single time. Sequenced sample: PBMCs or T cells enriched from blood (not recorded which). Source of these receptors: a woman aged 55-70 years in a cohort exposed to, infected with or recovered from COVID-19 (not recorded which).

This rearrangement joins TRBV10-1 to TRBJ2-2; D ambiguous. Germline V CDR1 and CDR2: WNHNN, SYGVQD (reference sequence). The V end lost 4 bases, the J end lost 4 bases, and 7 bases lay between the germline ends. This CDR3 is built from 13 residues. CDR3 coding DNA: TGCGCCAGCAGTGCCCATTCCACCGGGGAGCTGTTTTTT. This sequence encodes CASSAHSTGELFF.

This clone was counted once. V is TRBV28 and J is TRBJ2-1; TRBD2 is a possible D gene (6 bases). With 6 bases removed from V and 10 bases from J, the gap between germline ends came to 16 bases. The CDR3 spans 13 residues. The germline V gene has CDR1 MDHEN and CDR2 SYDVKM. The CDR3 coding sequence is TGTGCCAGCAGGGGGGGATCTAGCAGCGAGCAGTTCTTC. The encoded protein is CASRGGSSSEQFF.

This chain uses TRBV19 with TRBJ1-4; tentative D call: TRBD1 (6 bases). The CDR3 is made up of 17 amino acids. CDR1 is LNHDA and CDR2 is SQIVND in the germline V gene (reference sequence). V lost 5 bases, J lost 4 bases, and 20 bases lay in between. This CDR3 reads CASSYRVGSGGNEKLFF. The CDR3 nucleotides read TGTGCCAGTAGTTACAGGGTTGGGAGCGGTGGTAATGAAAAACTGTTTTTT.

This clone was seen a few times. The chain joins TRBV25-1 to TRBJ1-1, with 7 bases aligning to TRBD1. This CDR3 has 14 residues. V lost 7 bases and J lost 1; bases outside the gene matches: 6. Germline CDR1 is MGHDK and CDR2 is SYGVNS. The CDR3 protein is CASNRQGGNTEAFF. DNA of the CDR3: TGTGCCAGCAACCGACAGGGCGGGAACACTGAAGCTTTCTTT.

J is TRBJ1-5 and V is TRBV7-8; 7 bases align to TRBD1. Trimming removed 1 base from V and 3 bases from J; junction bases left unmatched: 6. CDR3 length equals 16 residues. The germline V gene encodes CDR1 SGHVS and CDR2 FQNEAQ. The CDR3 sequence is CASSLEPGGNNQPQHF. The CDR3 DNA reads TGTGCCAGCAGCTTAGAGCCAGGGGGAAACAATCAGCCCCAGCATTTT.

The V call is TRBV7-8, the J call TRBJ2-4; a possible D gene is TRBD2 (6 bases). The CDR3 has 20 amino acids. Germline values: CDR1 SGHVS, CDR2 FQNEAQ. Deletions cut 0 bases from V and 0 bases from J, with 21 bases between. CDR3 DNA: TGTGCCAGCAGCTTAGCGTTAGTAGGGACTTTACTTCTAGCCAAAAACATTCAGTACTTC. This gives the protein CASSLALVGTLLLAKNIQYF.

V is TRBV2 and J is TRBJ1-2, with D tentatively TRBD1 (5 bases). Germline lookup yields CDR1 SNHLY and CDR2 FYNNEI. Trimming removed 5 bases at V and 4 bases at J, with 14 bases between. The CDR3 length is 14 residues. In nucleotides, the CDR3 is TGTGCCAGCAGTACGCAGGGTACAATCTATGGCTACACCTTC. Protein: CASSTQGTIYGYTF.

In its sample, this clone was seen a few times. Written as DNA, the CDR3 is TGTGCCAGCAGTTTCGACAGGGGGCGTGAAAATGAGCAGTTCTTC. The encoded protein is CASSFDRGRENEQFF. The gene calls are TRBV7-2 and TRBJ2-1, with 10 positions matching TRBD1. After removal of 6 bases from V and 7 bases from J, the junction contained 9 bases not matched to a gene. CDR1 SGHTA and CDR2 FQGNSA come from the germline V gene. The CDR3 is made up of 15 amino acids.

The chain uses TRBV13 and TRBJ1-3; D is unresolved. Trimming removed 1 base at V and 2 bases at J, with 9 bases between. Germline V CDR1 and CDR2: PRHDT, FYEKMQ (reference sequence). The CDR3 spans 15 residues. For the CDR3, the DNA is TGTGCCAGCAGCTTAGTGTCAGGCCCTGGAAACACCATATATTTT. It is translated as CASSLVSGPGNTIYF.

The chain carries TRBV11-2 and TRBJ1-1; 8 nucleotides align to TRBD1. The CDR3 extends over 15 amino acids. J lost 7 bases, V lost 5 bases, and 12 bases had no gene match. Germline loops: CDR1 SGHAT, CDR2 FQNNGV. The CDR3 DNA reads TGTGCCAGCAGCCCACCCGACAGGGGCGGCATTGAAGCTTTCTTT. Translating gives CASSPPDRGGIEAFF.

This chain links TRBV30 with TRBJ2-1, with 9 bases aligning to TRBD2. Trimming took 2 bases from V and 8 from J; bases not matched to a gene: 13. The V gene's germline CDR1 is GTSNPN and CDR2 SVGIG (reference sequence). The length of the CDR3 is 16 residues. CDR3 in amino acids: CAWSLLGSGRVDEQFF. Written as DNA, the CDR3 is TGTGCCTGGAGTCTATTGGGTAGCGGGAGAGTAGATGAGCAGTTCTTC.

The CDR3 region is CASSRPGTSGRSGELFF. The CDR3 bases are TGTGCCAGCAGTCGCCCGGGGACTAGCGGGAGGTCCGGGGAGCTGTTTTTT. The chain recombines TRBV28 with TRBJ2-2, with TRBD2 matching 15 bases. CDR1 is MDHEN, CDR2 SYDVKM, per germline. CDR3 length: 17 residues. Unmatched junction bases numbered 7, after V lost 5 bases and J lost 6 bases.

The genes are TRBV4-2 and TRBJ1-3; D uncertain. CDR1 is LGHNA and CDR2 is YNFKEQ in the germline V gene. The CDR3 runs 15 residues. Trimming pared 5 bases from V and 0 bases from J, leaving 11 bases between. The CDR3: CASSVPLVSGNTIYF. The CDR3 nucleotides are TGTGCCAGCAGCGTTCCCCTAGTCTCTGGAAACACCATATATTTT.